These 14 T cell receptor beta chains share one sample of origin, sequenced in a study of control samples from healthy donors and cancer patients. Profiled with immunoSEQ multiplex PCR; TCRdb holds only in-frame clones, not every one. The sample records 130,000 to 150,000 clones, approximately 86% being singletons. The material sequenced was blood. These receptors originate from a woman under 40 in good health.

The rearrangement links TRBV7-8 to TRBJ2-7; perhaps TRBD1 as D (6 bases). The CDR3 has 15 amino acids. Germline-derived CDR1 and CDR2 are SGHVS and FQNEAQ. V was pared by 2 bases and J by 2 bases, with 13 bases between. CDR3 loop: CASSLSPGTTYEQYF. The CDR3 coding sequence is TGTGCCAGCAGCTTATCCCCCGGGACAACCTACGAGCAGTACTTC.

The chain joins TRBV5-1 to TRBJ1-4, with 9 nucleotides matching TRBD1. The CDR3 runs to 15 residues. Germline CDR1 SGHRS, CDR2 YFSETQ. The trim removed 2 bases at V and 4 bases at J, leaving 3 bases unmatched. DNA for the CDR3: TGCGCCAGCAGCTTAGGGGACAGGGTTAATGAAAAACTGTTTTTT. This codes for CASSLGDRVNEKLFF.

This chain links TRBV24-1 with TRBJ2-2; no clear D. Trimming stripped 9 bases from V and 1 base from J, with 11 bases between. Germline V lookup: CDR1 KGHDR, CDR2 SFDVKD. The CDR3 covers 14 residues. Here the CDR3 DNA reads TGTGCCACCGGTCCGTCACGGAACACCGGGGAGCTGTTTTTT. Translating gives CATGPSRNTGELFF.

The V and J genes are TRBV6-5 and TRBJ1-1, with D perhaps TRBD1 (5 bases). The CDR3 totals 15 residues. V lost 6 bases to trimming and J lost 1 base, with 15 bases between them. Germline V CDR1 and CDR2: MNHEY, SVGAGI. This chain's CDR3 is CASRSHQGQNTEAFF. Written as DNA, the CDR3 is TGTGCCAGCAGATCCCATCAGGGTCAGAACACTGAAGCTTTCTTT.

The chain recombines TRBV9 with TRBJ2-2, with no clear D. V dropped 0 bases and J dropped 1 base, with 7 bases sitting between them. Germline CDR1 is SGDLS and CDR2 is YYNGEE. There are 15 residues in the CDR3. CDR3: CASSVGTQNTGELFF. DNA for the CDR3: TGTGCCAGCAGCGTAGGCACCCAGAACACCGGGGAGCTGTTTTTT.

The chain employs TRBV28 and TRBJ2-7, with TRBD1 matching over 7 bases. The V gene end was trimmed by 8 bases and the J gene end by 3 bases; junction bases not matched to a gene: 7. Per the germline V gene, CDR1 is MDHEN and CDR2 is SYDVKM. The length of the CDR3 is 13 residues. DNA of the CDR3: TGTGCCAGCTGGACAGGCTCGGGCTACGAGCAGTACTTC. Translation: CASWTGSGYEQYF.

In its sample, this clone was seen once. J is TRBJ2-5 and V is TRBV6-1; TRBD1 aligns across 8 bases. From germline, CDR1 is MNHNS and CDR2 SASEGT. The CDR3 totals 15 residues. The ends lost 5 bases at V and 5 bases at J; junction bases unmatched: 10. The CDR3 loop reads CASSTTGTGLETQYF. DNA for the CDR3: TGTGCCAGCAGTACTACAGGGACAGGCCTTGAGACCCAGTACTTC.

This chain joins TRBV28 and TRBJ2-1; 10 nucleotides line up with TRBD1. With V trimmed by 7 bases and J by 7 bases, 13 bases remained unmatched. The CDR3 contains 16 residues. Germline V gene data show CDR1 as MDHEN and CDR2 as SYDVKM. The CDR3 sequence: CASTQTMDRGYNEQFF. In DNA form, the CDR3 reads TGTGCCAGCACGCAGACGATGGACAGGGGGTATAATGAGCAGTTCTTC. Looking up the rest from reference TRBV28 and TRBJ2-1 gives the full variable domain: DVKVTQSSRYLVKRTGEKVFLECVQDMDHENMFWYRQDPGLGLRLIYFSYDVKMKEKGDIPEGYSVSREKKERFSLILESASTNQTSMYLCASTQTMDRGYNEQFFGPGTRLTVL.

The V call is TRBV5-1, the J call TRBJ1-1; maybe TRBD1 (5 bases). Germline V gene sequence: CDR1 SGHRS, CDR2 YFSETQ. CDR3 length: 13 residues. V was cut by 4 bases and J by 1 base, with 8 bases left in between. In nucleotides, the CDR3 is TGCGCCAGCAGCGTGGGGACGAACACTGAAGCTTTCTTT. Residues: CASSVGTNTEAFF.

The chain is built from TRBV19 and TRBJ1-5; 8 bases agree with TRBD1. CDR3 length: 17 residues. Germline loops: CDR1 LNHDA, CDR2 SQIVND (reference sequence). The junction had 11 bases not matched to a gene; V was cut back by 3 bases and J by 4 bases. The CDR3 DNA is TGTGCCAGTAGTATCGGGACAGGCTTTACCGTAAATCAGCCCCAGCATTTT. This translates into CASSIGTGFTVNQPQHF.

The chain joins TRBV7-8 to TRBJ2-5; 7 bases map to TRBD2. Germline trimming cut 5 bases from V and 4 bases from J; bases unmatched to any gene: 16. Per germline, CDR1 SGHVS and CDR2 FQNEAQ. The CDR3 runs to 17 residues. The DNA for the CDR3 is TGTGCCAGCAGCCTCCGTTTGGCGGCGGGAGTCAGAGAGACCCAGTACTTC. Residues: CASSLRLAAGVRETQYF.

The gene calls are TRBV6-5 and TRBJ2-7; weak D call: TRBD1 (5 bases). Germline V gene data show CDR1 as MNHEY and CDR2 as SVGAGI. The CDR3 contains 11 residues. The V end lost 5 bases, the J end lost 7 bases, and 9 bases lay between the germline ends. CDR3 in DNA: TGTGCCAGCAGTCAGGGTCGTGAGCAGTACTTC. It encodes CASSQGREQYF.

CDR3 coding DNA: TGTGCCAGTAGTACGGGGAAGAACACTGAAGCTTTCTTT. It codes for CASSTGKNTEAFF. V gene TRBV19 combines with J gene TRBJ1-1; unclear D gene. The CDR3 extends over 13 amino acids. Trimming shortened V by 4 bases and J by 1 base, and 7 bases separated the two germline ends. CDR1 is LNHDA, CDR2 SQIVND, per germline (reference sequence).

This chain uses TRBV3-1 (or the pseudogene TRBV3-2) with TRBJ2-7; D unclear. The V gene lost 1 base and the J gene lost 7 bases, with 8 bases spanning the gap. The length of the CDR3 is 12 residues. Germline V gives CDR1 LGHDT, CDR2 YNNKEL (reference sequence). DNA for the CDR3: TGTGCCAGCAGCCAAGTATGGGCAGAGCAGTACTTC. Residues: CASSQVWAEQYF.